Included here is one TCR beta chain sequence, with context. The data were obtained in a study of beta chain features in type 1 diabetes. Study summary: No age, gender or cell yield differences were seen between patients and healthy donors. Researchers looked at about 110 million sorted cells across all samples.

Sequenced material consisted of expressed TCRB transcripts (all of the isolated RNA was reverse transcribed). The table came from immunoSEQ multiplex PCR; TCRdb's copy has only in-frame clones and leaves some out. The sample holds 900,000 or so clones, roughly 15% seen once. This CDR3 is 12 amino acids long. V was trimmed by 8 bases and J by 6 bases, leaving 10 bases between them. Germline CDR1 and CDR2: WSHSY and SAAADI. The sequence was collected from a young woman in good health. Sequencing used naive CD4+ T cells from blood. The gene calls are TRBV10-2 and TRBJ1-4; weak D call: TRBD1 (6 bases). CDR3 sequence reads: CASSQGYEKLFF. The CDR3 nucleotides are TGCGCCAGCTCTCAGGGGTATGAAAAACTGTTTTTT.